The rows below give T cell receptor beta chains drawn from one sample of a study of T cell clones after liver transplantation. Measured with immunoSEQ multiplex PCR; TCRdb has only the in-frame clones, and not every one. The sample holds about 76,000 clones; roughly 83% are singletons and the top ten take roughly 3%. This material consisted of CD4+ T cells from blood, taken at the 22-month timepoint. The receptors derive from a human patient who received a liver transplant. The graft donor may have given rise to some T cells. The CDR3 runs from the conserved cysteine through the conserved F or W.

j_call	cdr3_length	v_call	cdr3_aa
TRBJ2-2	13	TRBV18	CASSPSVNGELFF
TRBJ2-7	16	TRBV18	CASSHTGTTSTYEQYF
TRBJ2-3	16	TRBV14	CASSRFSGTETDTQYF
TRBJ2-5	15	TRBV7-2	CASSLWAGGQETQYF
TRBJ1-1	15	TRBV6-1	CASSERGTGVTEAFF
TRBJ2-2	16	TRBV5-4	CASSPRTGENTGELFF
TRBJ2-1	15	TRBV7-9	CATSPGTGVYNEQFF
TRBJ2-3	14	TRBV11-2	CASSLDPTSETQYF
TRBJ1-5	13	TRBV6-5	CASRATGHQPQHF
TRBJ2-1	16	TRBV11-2	CASSTRGGAMTNEQFF
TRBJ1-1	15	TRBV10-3	CAISGMTGNATEAFF
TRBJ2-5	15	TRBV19	CASTLGLAGWETQYF
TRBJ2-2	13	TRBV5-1	CASSPPAAGELFF
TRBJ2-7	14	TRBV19	CASTQDRATYEQYF
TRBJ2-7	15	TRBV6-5	CASSYLGLGSYEQYF
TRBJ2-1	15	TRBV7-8	CASRPAGTGHNEQFF
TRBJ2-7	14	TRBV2	CASRRQGSSYEQYF
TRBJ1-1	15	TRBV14	CASSQEPRGNTEAFF
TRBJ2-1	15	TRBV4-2	CASSLLMGAYNEQFF
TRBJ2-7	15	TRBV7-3	CASSLSRDRGYEQYF
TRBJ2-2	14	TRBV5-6	CASSLDTDTGELFF
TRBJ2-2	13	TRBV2	CATETRRLGELFF
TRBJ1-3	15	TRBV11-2	CASRSPGASGNTIYF
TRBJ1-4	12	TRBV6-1	CASSEEGVGGGF
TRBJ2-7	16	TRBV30	CAWSVMGQGSPYEQYF
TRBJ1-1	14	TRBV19	CASRRSTGAVDAFF
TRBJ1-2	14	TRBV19	CATRISTGEYGYTF
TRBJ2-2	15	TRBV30	CACTSGDTNTGELFF
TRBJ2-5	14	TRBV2	CAGAGSRDRKTQYF
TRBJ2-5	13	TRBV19	CASSIEGLKTQYF
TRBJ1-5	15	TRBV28	CASSSGTLFNQPQHF
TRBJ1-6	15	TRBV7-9	CASSPRQGWDSPLHF
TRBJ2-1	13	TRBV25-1	CASSDRLVKEQFF
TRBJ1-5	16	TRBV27	CASSLDPRARNQPQHF
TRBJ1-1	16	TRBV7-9	CASSLFSSPIYTEAFF
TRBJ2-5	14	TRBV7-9	CASSPRLGEETQYF
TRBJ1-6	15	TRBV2	CASSSTGGVLSPLHF
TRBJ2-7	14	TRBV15	CATSRDFRSYEQYF
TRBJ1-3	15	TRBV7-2	CASSSGQGPGNTIYF
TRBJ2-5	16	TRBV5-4	CASSLVWRGEGETQYF
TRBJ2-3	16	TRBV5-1	CASSSRTSGRTDTQYF
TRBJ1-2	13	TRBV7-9	CASSLGSDYGYTF
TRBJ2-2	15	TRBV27	CASRTSGVWTGELFF
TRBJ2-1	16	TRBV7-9	CASSLSRTGGNNEQFF
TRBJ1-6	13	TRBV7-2	CASSLETFSPLHF
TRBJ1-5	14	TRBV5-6	CASSQRQHLRPQHF